This T cell receptor (beta chain) was recovered during a study of cytomegalovirus exposure and HLA in healthy donors. Primers for the PCR totalled 60 Vbeta and 13 Jbeta. The repertoire was sequenced with immunoSEQ multiplex PCR; TCRdb's copy has only in-frame clones and lacks some. The sample has about 270,000 clones, under 80% seen once; the top ten hold approximately 2.5%. Likely unrecorded immune exposures existed in these nominally healthy donors. This clone appeared a few times. Its antigen remains unknown. Study outcomes and limitations: With further analysis later on, most CMV-associated TCR beta chains appeared HLA-restricted. Presence/absence analyses rested on an assumption that sequencing depth was roughly uniform across donors. Donor immune exposure was known only as CMV serostatus.

Germline V gives CDR1 SEHNR, CDR2 FQNEAQ (reference sequence). V dropped 5 bases and J dropped 1; count of bases not matched to a gene: 2. This CDR3 region has 16 residues. The sequencing input was PBMCs. The chain joins TRBV7-9 to TRBJ2-2; 12 bases agree with TRBD2. The sequence was obtained from a female donor in good health and CMV-seronegative. CDR3 nucleotides: TGTGCCAGCAGCGAACTAGCGGGAGGGAACACCGGGGAGCTGTTTTTT. Its protein is CASSELAGGNTGELFF.